This T cell receptor beta chain comes out of a study of T cells in Graves' hyperthyroidism and ophthalmopathy (dated by TCRdb to about 2019). Study-level background: Peripheral blood samples were taken at the time of initial diagnosis, prior to any treatment. To identify distinguishing TCR V-J signatures, a discovery cohort of some 99 patients was used, comprising 43 with Graves' ophthalmopathy and 55 to 65 with stable Graves' hyperthyroidism. An independent validation cohort of fewer than 20 hyperthyroidism patients and about 16 patients who later progressed to ophthalmopathy tested prospective prediction of ophthalmopathy. The approximately 100 discovery patients were randomly split 7:3 into training and test sets. Thyroid tissue and blood T-cell repertoires from six Graves' hyperthyroidism patients were also compared in the study. After blood sampling, hyperthyroidism patients were treated with methimazole at a starting dose of 30 mg daily, and ophthalmopathy patients were treated with high-dose intravenous methylprednisolone. The paper reports TCR Vbeta CDR3 sequencing of 135 peripheral blood samples: fewer than 50 ophthalmopathy, roughly 74 hyperthyroidism and approximately 17 progressor patients.

In the ophthalmopathy patients, disease was moderately to severely active, with a Clinical Activity Score of 3 or more, a NOSPECS grade of 4 or more, and a duration of less than 3 months. Patients with uncontrolled infections, other autoimmune diseases, pregnancy or lactation were excluded. Diagnoses were based on clinical symptoms, serum thyroxine and TRAb, thyroid ultrasound and orbital computed tomography. PBMCs were isolated from 7.5 to 10 ml of fresh peripheral blood by Ficoll-Paque density gradient centrifugation. Total RNA was extracted with Trizol reagent, and quality was checked on an Agilent 2100 Bioanalyzer. This clonotype was found many times. No antigen is known for it. The sample holds no much larger clone one base away, and base qualities are not on file. Amplification of TCR beta CDR3 regions was carried out from RNA transcripts. The first round of RT-PCR for the TCR CDR3 was performed with the HTBI primer set and the Qiagen OneStep RT-PCR kit. A second multiplex PCR round built the libraries, followed by size selection and purification. Paired-end sequencing of the libraries was performed with 100 bp reads on an Illumina HiSeq2000. Per the source publication's procedure: SOAPnuke was used to process the raw data, throwing out any read that contained adapters or uncalled bases, had a mean Phred below 15, or lacked an exact constant-primer or identifier match. High-quality paired reads were merged with COPE v1.2.5, and unique nucleotide sequences were defined as clonotypes. Clonotypes were aligned to IMGT TRBV, TRBD and TRBJ reference segments using MiTCR v1.1. Analysis was restricted to V-J combinations with a frequency above 0.0001, which covered 99% to 99.2% of repertoires. The TCS score was defined as the ratio of F50 (clonal expansion) to E x V (chaos), calculated using BLOSUM62-based TCRdist between CDR3 peptides within each V-J. Welch's t-statistics and random forest reduced fewer than 550 V-J features to 10 to 15, which were used in a naive Bayes classifier (R e1071). The similarity between thyroid and blood repertoires was quantified using the Morisita-Horn index. TCRdb reworked the public reads: Q25 trimming with fastp, MiXCR clone assembly, productive beta chains retained. Identical CDR3 protein sequences are pooled into one entry, listed with their most common genes and DNA. In this record, the V and J calls reflect TCRdb's handling and not the investigators' own analysis. In this sample the table shows fewer than 650,000 distinct CDR3 sequences, under 15% of which occur a single time. Approximately 4.2% of the sample is held by the ten biggest clonotypes.

CDR1 SNHLY and CDR2 FYNNEI were looked up in the germline V gene. The CDR3 spans 16 residues, from the cysteine through the phenylalanine. The sequence is cut down to CDR3 DNA, 48 bases in frame from base 1. Relative to germline, V is 3 bases shorter and J is 2 bases shorter, with 16 bases between their ends. The research as a whole found: In validation, progression to ophthalmopathy was predicted by the model with 70.59% sensitivity and about 72% specificity, a median of around 6.5 months before onset. Most expanded thyroid clonotypes (frequency above 0.001) were also detected in blood, a finding suggesting that blood repertoires may reflect thyroid immune responses. No statistical method was used to fix the sample size in advance, and group allocation was not hidden from the investigators. In cross-validation, a model built on a 13 V-J signature told ophthalmopathy apart from stable hyperthyroidism with just under 90% sensitivity and about 81% specificity, and in testing the same model reached 80%/75%.

This clonotype was obtained from a woman between 40 and 55 years old with Graves' ophthalmopathy. Sequenced input: blood. The rearranged chain carries TRBV2 and TRBJ2-5; no D gene is confidently identified. The DNA sequence is as follows: TGTGCCAGCAGTGATTTCGGAACGGAGAGGCAAGAGACCCAGTACTTC. It encodes CASSDFGTERQETQYF.